These 32 T cell receptor beta chains were all obtained from the same sample, sequenced in a study of lymphopenia after photon versus proton radiotherapy. The data were produced by immunoSEQ multiplex PCR, yet TCRdb's version contains in-frame clones alone and is incomplete. The sample yields 68,000 or so clones, approximately 91% seen once. Sequences were derived from peripheral blood, sampled from a patient treated with photon-based radiotherapy. All receptors come from a woman between 65 and 79 years old with pancreatic cancer.

This chain uses TRBV6-5 with TRBJ2-1, with D perhaps matching TRBD2 (6 bases). This CDR3 comprises 14 residues. The germline V gene has CDR1 MNHEY and CDR2 SVGAGI. Trimming took off 8 bases at V and 8 bases at J, with 19 bases between the two ends. In DNA form, the CDR3 reads TGTGCCAGCGGACCCGGGACTTGGTTGGATGAGCAGTTCTTC. This sequence encodes CASGPGTWLDEQFF.

In its sample, this clone was seen once. The chain combines TRBV4-2 with TRBJ1-5; D uncertain. Between the trimmed V and J ends, which lost 0 bases and 1 base, there was a span of 4 bases. CDR1 and CDR2 from the germline V gene are LGHNA and YNFKEQ. This CDR3 is built from 14 residues. The CDR3 here is CASSQDSSNQPQHF. The CDR3 nucleotides read TGTGCCAGCAGCCAAGATTCAAGCAATCAGCCCCAGCATTTT.

This rearrangement joins TRBV11-3 to TRBJ2-1, with D perhaps matching TRBD1 (6 bases). The germline V gene encodes CDR1 SGHNT and CDR2 YENEEA. CDR3 length equals 14 residues. V was trimmed by 5 bases and J by 7 bases, leaving 15 bases between them. Here the CDR3 DNA reads TGTGCCAGCAGCCCCAGAACAGGGCTGAATGAGCAGTTCTTC. This encodes CASSPRTGLNEQFF. The full variable domain, rest sourced from reference TRBV11-3 and TRBJ2-1, is EAGVVQSPRYKIIEKKQPVAFWCNPISGHNTLYWYLQNLGQGPELLIRYENEEAVDDSQLPKDRFSAERLKGVDSTLKIQPAELGDSAVYLCASSPRTGLNEQFFGPGTRLTVL.

CDR3 sequence: CASSLGTTGEQYF. CDR3 bases: TGTGCCAGCAGTTTGGGAACAACGGGGGAGCAGTACTTC. V is TRBV28 and J is TRBJ2-7; possibly TRBD2 for D (5 bases). The CDR3 is 13 amino acids. CDR1 MDHEN and CDR2 SYDVKM come from the germline V gene. Trimming left V 3 bases short and J 7 bases short, with 13 bases between.

The chain uses TRBV4-3 and TRBJ1-3; D gene uncertain. The CDR3 totals 16 residues. CDR1 is LGHNA and CDR2 is YSLEER in the germline V gene. The V end lost 0 bases, the J end lost 4 bases, and 13 bases lay between the germline ends. The CDR3 sequence: CASSQDRYQAGNTIYF. In DNA, the CDR3 is TGCGCCAGCAGCCAAGATCGCTACCAAGCGGGAAACACCATATATTTT.

The DNA for the CDR3 is TGTGCCAGTAGTATTGGTCCGAACAGCAATCAGCCCCAGCATTTT. Encoded protein: CASSIGPNSNQPQHF. The chain couples TRBV19 to TRBJ1-5; no reliable D call. This CDR3 has 15 amino acids. The V gene lost 3 bases and the J gene lost 1 base, with 10 bases spanning the gap. The V gene's germline CDR1 is LNHDA and CDR2 SQIVND (reference sequence). Drawing the rest from reference TRBV19 and TRBJ1-5, the complete variable domain is DGGITQSPKYLFRKEGQNVTLSCEQNLNHDAMYWYRQDPGQGLRLIYYSQIVNDFQKGDIAEGYSVSREKKESFPLTVTSAQKNPTAFYLCASSIGPNSNQPQHFGDGTRLSIL.

The chain has TRBV7-2 and TRBJ2-3; TRBD2 aligns across 12 bases. Germline assignment: CDR1 SGHTA and CDR2 FQGNSA. The CDR3 is made up of 15 amino acids. V trimming: 5 bases; J trimming: 4 bases; junction bases outside the gene matches: 4. The CDR3 nucleotides are TGTGCCAGCAGCCCGACTAGCGGGAGCGCAGATACGCAGTATTTT. This codes for CASSPTSGSADTQYF.

V and J are TRBV6-1 and TRBJ1-1; D ambiguous. Between the trimmed V and J ends, which lost 5 bases and 0 bases, there was a span of 4 bases. CDR3 length: 12 residues. CDR1 and CDR2 (germline): MNHNS, SASEGT. This CDR3 is CASSPLNTEAFF. For the CDR3, the DNA is TGTGCCAGCAGTCCCCTGAACACTGAAGCTTTCTTT.

This sequence joins TRBV28 and TRBJ2-3, with 8 bases identical to TRBD2. V gave up 1 base and J gave up 0 bases; unmatched junction bases: 3. The CDR3 sequence is 16 residues long. Germline V CDR1 and CDR2: MDHEN, SYDVKM. The CDR3 protein is CASSLLAGLSTDTQYF. Written as DNA, the CDR3 is TGTGCCAGCAGTTTATTAGCGGGACTAAGCACAGATACGCAGTATTTT.

The chain combines TRBV5-6 with TRBJ2-3, with a tentative D call TRBD1 (9 bases). There are 18 residues in the CDR3. Germline V gene lookup returns CDR1 SGHDT and CDR2 YYEEEE. The V end lost 4 bases, the J end lost 4 bases, and 25 bases lay between the germline ends. CDR3 bases: TGTGCCAGCAGCCAATTCCGCGGGGGGACAGGGACGCCAGATACGCAGTATTTT. It codes for CASSQFRGGTGTPDTQYF.

The chain combines TRBV29-1 with TRBJ2-5; D remains ambiguous. CDR3 length: 12 amino acids. V lost 3 bases and J 1 base, leaving 6 bases between the germline ends. The germline V gene has CDR1 SQVTM and CDR2 ANQGSEA. The CDR3 region is CSVDRSQETQYF. CDR3 nucleotide sequence: TGCAGCGTTGACCGCAGCCAAGAGACCCAGTACTTC.

J is TRBJ1-5 and V is TRBV7-3, with 8 bases that match TRBD1. From germline, CDR1 is SGHTA and CDR2 FQGTGA. The CDR3 is 20 amino acids. V lost 4 bases to trimming and J lost 0 bases; unmatched junction nucleotides: 17. The CDR3 DNA reads as TGTGCCAGCAGCTCCATCGGACAGGGATTGAGCAGTAATAGCAATCAGCCCCAGCATTTT. Translating gives CASSSIGQGLSSNSNQPQHF.

This chain connects TRBV9 to TRBJ1-5, with D unclear. The CDR3 consists of 15 residues. Trimming removed 0 bases from V and 1 base from J, with 8 bases in between. In germline, CDR1 is SGDLS, CDR2 YYNGEE. The CDR3 DNA reads TGTGCCAGCAGCGTAGGACTTGAGAGCAATCAGCCCCAGCATTTT. The encoded protein is CASSVGLESNQPQHF. Variable domain in full (rest from reference TRBV9 and TRBJ1-5): DSGVTQTPKHLITATGQRVTLRCSPRSGDLSVYWYQQSLDQGLQFLIQYYNGEERAKGNILERFSAQQFPDLHSELNLSSLELGDSALYFCASSVGLESNQPQHFGDGTRLSIL.

The chain joins TRBV6-1 to TRBJ1-6, with TRBD1 as a possible D gene (6 bases). The germline V gene has CDR1 MNHNS and CDR2 SASEGT. V was shortened by 7 bases and J by 5 bases, with 15 bases between the two germline ends. The CDR3 extends over 15 amino acids. For the CDR3, the DNA is TGTGCCAGCACTCCCCCGGGACAAGATAATTCACCCCTCCACTTT. It translates to CASTPPGQDNSPLHF.

The chain couples TRBV5-8 to TRBJ2-1; D gene ambiguous. CDR1 and CDR2 (germline): SGHTS, YDEGEE. Trimming took off 6 bases at V and 13 bases at J, with 17 bases between the two ends. The length of the CDR3 is 12 residues. CDR3 loop: CASNSRTTIQFF. The CDR3 bases are TGTGCCAGCAACTCCCGGACGACAATACAGTTCTTC.

The chain is built from TRBV5-4 and TRBJ2-1; TRBD1 agrees at 10 bases. The CDR3 has 14 amino acids. From germline, CDR1 is SGHNT and CDR2 YYREEE (reference sequence). V was clipped by 3 bases and J by 5 bases; unmatched bases: 2. CDR3 nucleotides: TGTGCCAGCAGCTCCGGACAGGGGGACAATGAGCAGTTCTTC. Residues: CASSSGQGDNEQFF.

This sequence joins TRBV28 and TRBJ2-4, with unresolved D. This CDR3 is built from 15 residues. Trimming shortened V by 5 bases and J by 0 bases, and 11 bases separated the two germline ends. CDR1 is MDHEN, CDR2 SYDVKM, per germline. CDR3 bases: TGTGCCAGCAGTCCCGTTGGCTTAGCCAAAAACATTCAGTACTTC. Its translation: CASSPVGLAKNIQYF.

V usage is TRBV14 and J usage is TRBJ1-2; 8 bases map to TRBD1. The germline gives CDR1 SGHDN, CDR2 FVKESK. V lost 0 bases to trimming and J lost 5 bases; unmatched junction nucleotides: 5. This CDR3 has 15 residues. The CDR3 DNA sequence: TGTGCCAGCAGCCAAGATAGGACAGGGAAGTATGGCTACACCTTC. Its translation is CASSQDRTGKYGYTF.

CDR3 residues: CASSQDSLAGSSSYNEQFF. Written as DNA, the CDR3 is TGTGCCAGCAGCCAAGATTCCCTAGCGGGGTCTAGCTCCTACAATGAGCAGTTCTTC. The chain couples TRBV4-2 to TRBJ2-1, with 9 positions matching TRBD2. Trimming took 0 bases from V and 0 from J; bases not matched to a gene: 9. Per the germline V gene, CDR1 is LGHNA and CDR2 is YNFKEQ. The CDR3 length is 19 residues.

V usage is TRBV10-3 and J usage is TRBJ2-5; TRBD2 agrees at 11 bases. The V segment lost 4 bases and the J segment 4 bases; nucleotides outside the gene matches: 8. Germline loops: CDR1 ENHRY, CDR2 SYGVKD. The CDR3 covers 16 residues. CDR3: CAISGKTSGIGETQYF. For the CDR3, the DNA is TGTGCCATCAGTGGGAAGACTAGCGGGATTGGAGAGACCCAGTACTTC.

This clone was found a few times. Here the CDR3 DNA reads TGCGCCAGCAGCCAAGAGGCCACAGGGGATCAGCCCCAGCATTTT. Translation: CASSQEATGDQPQHF. The V call is TRBV4-1, the J call TRBJ1-5, with 7 bases that match TRBD1. The germline V gene has CDR1 MGHRA and CDR2 YSYEKL. This CDR3 comprises 15 residues. V lost 0 bases to trimming and J lost 5 bases; unmatched junction nucleotides: 4.

The rearrangement joins TRBV7-3 to TRBJ2-1, with D possibly matching TRBD2 (6 bases). Germline values: CDR1 SGHTA, CDR2 FQGTGA. CDR3 length: 13 amino acids. Trimming pared 2 bases from V and 11 bases from J, leaving 13 bases between. CDR3 amino acids: CASSLRTIRKQFF. The CDR3 DNA sequence: TGTGCCAGCAGCTTACGGACTATACGGAAGCAGTTCTTC.

The gene calls are TRBV30 and TRBJ2-6, with unresolved D. Germline CDR1 and CDR2: GTSNPN and SVGIG (reference sequence). V was trimmed by 0 bases and J by 0 bases, leaving 12 bases between them. The CDR3 has 17 amino acids. The CDR3 nucleotides are TGTGCCTGGAGTGTATGGGATTCGAGCTCTGGGGCCAACGTCCTGACTTTC. Its protein is CAWSVWDSSSGANVLTF.

This chain connects TRBV11-2 to TRBJ2-1, with 9 bases lining up with TRBD2. The CDR3 spans 15 residues. Germline trimming cut 5 bases from V and 2 bases from J; bases unmatched to any gene: 4. Germline loops: CDR1 SGHAT, CDR2 FQNNGV. The CDR3 loop reads CASSPLAGTYNEQFF. For the CDR3, the DNA is TGTGCCAGCAGCCCCCTAGCGGGGACCTACAATGAGCAGTTCTTC.

The rearrangement uses TRBV13 and TRBJ2-1, with 15 bases that match TRBD2. The CDR3 extends over 16 amino acids. CDR1 and CDR2 from the germline V gene are PRHDT and FYEKMQ (reference sequence). The ends lost 3 bases at V and 9 bases at J; junction bases unmatched: 6. DNA of the CDR3: TGTGCCAGCAGCTTCGGACTAGCGGGAGGGAGGGGTGAGCAGTTCTTC. This translates into CASSFGLAGGRGEQFF. Drawing the rest from reference TRBV13 and TRBJ2-1, the complete variable domain is AAGVIQSPRHLIKEKRETATLKCYPIPRHDTVYWYQQGPGQDPQFLISFYEKMQSDKGSIPDRFSAQQFSDYHSELNMSSLELGDSALYFCASSFGLAGGRGEQFFGPGTRLTVL.

The chain joins TRBV11-1 to TRBJ2-3; TRBD2 is a possible D gene (6 bases). Germline V gives CDR1 SGHAT, CDR2 FQDESV (reference sequence). This CDR3 has 15 residues. V was trimmed by 3 bases and J by 0 bases, leaving 10 bases between them. This CDR3 reads CASSLLATSTDTQYF. For the CDR3, the DNA is TGTGCCAGCAGCTTGCTAGCGACTAGCACAGATACGCAGTATTTT. Supplemented by reference TRBV11-1 and TRBJ2-3, the full variable domain reads EAEVAQSPRYKITEKSQAVAFWCDPISGHATLYWYRQILGQGPELLVQFQDESVVDDSQLPKDRFSAERLKGVDSTLKIQPAELGDSAMYLCASSLLATSTDTQYFGPGTRLTVL.

This clone occurred once. The chain recombines TRBV9 with TRBJ2-5; D might be TRBD1 or TRBD2, each matching 5 bases. The CDR3 has 14 amino acids. Germline-derived CDR1 and CDR2 are SGDLS and YYNGEE. V was shortened by 2 bases and J by 4 bases, with 12 bases between the two germline ends. CDR3 loop: CASSVAVGAETQYF. CDR3 coding DNA: TGTGCCAGCAGCGTGGCGGTCGGGGCAGAGACCCAGTACTTC.

This chain links TRBV28 with TRBJ2-3; 12 bases fit TRBD2. The CDR3 contains 19 residues. Looked up from germline, CDR1 is MDHEN and CDR2 is SYDVKM. The V and J ends lost 3 bases and 5 bases, in that order; junction bases with no gene match: 15. The CDR3, as DNA: TGTGCCAGCAGTTTCCTCGGGGCTAGCGGGAGGGTCACTGGAGATACGCAGTATTTT. Amino acid sequence: CASSFLGASGRVTGDTQYF.

The gene calls are TRBV28 and TRBJ2-5; 7 bases agree with TRBD1. This CDR3 has 13 residues. Trimming cost V 7 bases and J 3 bases; bases outside gene matches: 5. In germline, CDR1 is MDHEN, CDR2 SYDVKM. The CDR3 sequence: CASIKGTEETQYF. The DNA for the CDR3 is TGTGCCAGCATCAAAGGGACAGAAGAGACCCAGTACTTC.

The V and J genes are TRBV9 and TRBJ2-2, with 12 bases fitting TRBD2. Germline values: CDR1 SGDLS, CDR2 YYNGEE. Trimming removed 0 bases from V and 4 bases from J; junction bases left unmatched: 4. CDR3 length: 17 residues. The CDR3 nucleotides are TGTGCCAGCAGCGTAGTGAAACTAGCGGGAGGCACCGGGGAGCTGTTTTTT. Encoded protein: CASSVVKLAGGTGELFF.

The rearrangement links TRBV30 to TRBJ2-7, with 8 bases matching TRBD2. The CDR3 totals 15 residues. The junction had 8 bases not matched to a gene; V was cut back by 1 base and J by 3 bases. In germline, CDR1 is GTSNPN, CDR2 SVGIG (reference sequence). The CDR3 sequence: CAWSASGGLNYEQYF. CDR3 nucleotide sequence: TGTGCCTGGAGTGCTTCGGGGGGGCTTAACTACGAGCAGTACTTC.

This chain joins TRBV7-9 and TRBJ1-4; maybe TRBD1 (5 bases). Germline CDR1 is SEHNR and CDR2 is FQNEAQ (reference sequence). This CDR3 contains 15 residues. V lost 1 base to trimming and J lost 8 bases, with 14 bases between them. CDR3 protein: CASSLVQGLGEKLFF. The CDR3 region has the DNA TGTGCCAGCAGCTTAGTTCAGGGCTTAGGCGAAAAACTGTTTTTT.